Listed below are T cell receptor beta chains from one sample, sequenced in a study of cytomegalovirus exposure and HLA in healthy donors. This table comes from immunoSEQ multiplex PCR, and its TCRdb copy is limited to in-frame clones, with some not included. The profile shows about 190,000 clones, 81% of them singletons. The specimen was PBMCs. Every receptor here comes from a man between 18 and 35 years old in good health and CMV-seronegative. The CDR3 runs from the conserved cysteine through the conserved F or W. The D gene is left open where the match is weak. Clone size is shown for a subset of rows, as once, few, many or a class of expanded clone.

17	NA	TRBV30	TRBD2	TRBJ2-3	CAWSFFPGLESTDTQYF	TGTGCCTGGAGTTTCTTCCCGGGACTAGAAAGCACAGATACGCAGTATTTT
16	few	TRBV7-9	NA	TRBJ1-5	CASSLGSWQSNQPQHF	TGTGCCAGCAGCTTAGGGTCTTGGCAGAGCAATCAGCCCCAGCATTTT
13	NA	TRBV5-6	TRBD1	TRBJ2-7	CASSWGTDYEQYF	TGTGCCAGCAGCTGGGGGACAGACTACGAGCAGTACTTC
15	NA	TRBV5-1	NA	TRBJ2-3	CASSLEGRPTDTQYF	TGCGCCAGCAGCTTGGAGGGGCGGCCGACAGATACGCAGTATTTT
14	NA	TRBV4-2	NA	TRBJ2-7	CASSQDRGDYEQYF	TGTGCCAGCAGCCAGGACAGAGGAGACTACGAGCAGTACTTC
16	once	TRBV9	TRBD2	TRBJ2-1	CASSVSSGRAGNEQFF	TGTGCCAGCAGCGTGAGTAGCGGGAGGGCCGGGAATGAGCAGTTCTTC
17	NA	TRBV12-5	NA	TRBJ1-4	CASGLVTGQTYREKLFF	TGTGCTAGTGGTTTGGTAACTGGACAGACTTATCGTGAAAAACTGTTTTTT
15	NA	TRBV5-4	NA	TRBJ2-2	CASSFQGPNTGELFF	TGTGCCAGCAGCTTTCAGGGGCCAAACACCGGGGAGCTGTTTTTT
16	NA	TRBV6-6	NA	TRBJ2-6	CASSTQGEDGANVLTF	TGTGCCAGCAGCACACAAGGGGAGGATGGGGCCAACGTCCTGACTTTC
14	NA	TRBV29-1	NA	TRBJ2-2	CSVEGRSNTGELFF	TGCAGCGTTGAGGGCAGGTCGAACACCGGGGAGCTGTTTTTT
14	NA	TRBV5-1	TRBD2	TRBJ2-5	CASWAGLAGETQYF	TGCGCCAGCTGGGCCGGACTAGCGGGAGAGACCCAGTACTTC
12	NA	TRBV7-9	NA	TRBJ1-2	CASSLGARGYTF	TGTGCCAGCAGCCTAGGGGCGCGAGGCTACACCTTC
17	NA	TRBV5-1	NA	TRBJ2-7	CASSLGQESIYVYEQYF	TGCGCCAGCAGCTTGGGACAGGAATCAATCTACGTCTACGAGCAGTACTTC
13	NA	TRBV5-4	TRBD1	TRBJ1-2	CASSLQGAPGYTF	TGTGCCAGCAGCTTACAGGGGGCGCCTGGCTACACCTTC
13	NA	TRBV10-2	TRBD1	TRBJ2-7	CASIEDRAYEQYF	TGCGCCAGCATTGAGGACAGGGCCTACGAGCAGTACTTC
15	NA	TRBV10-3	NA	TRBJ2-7	CAISESLANTYEQYF	TGTGCCATCAGTGAAAGCCTAGCGAATACCTACGAGCAGTACTTC
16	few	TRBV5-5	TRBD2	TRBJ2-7	CASSLGLAGGGYEQYF	TGTGCCAGCAGCTTGGGACTAGCGGGAGGAGGTTACGAGCAGTACTTC
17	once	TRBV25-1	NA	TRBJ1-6	CASSREESRGPNSPLHF	TGTGCCAGCTCCCGGGAGGAGAGCAGGGGACCGAATTCACCCCTCCACTTT
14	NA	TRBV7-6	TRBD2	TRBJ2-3	CASSYTSGGGTQYF	TGTGCCAGCAGCTACACTAGCGGGGGTGGAACGCAGTATTTT
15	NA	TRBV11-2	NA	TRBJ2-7	CASSSVHLDTYEQYF	TGTGCCAGCAGCTCAGTACATCTAGATACCTACGAGCAGTACTTC
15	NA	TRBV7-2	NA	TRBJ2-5	CASSLAWALRETQYF	TGTGCCAGCAGCTTAGCGTGGGCCCTTCGGGAGACCCAGTACTTC
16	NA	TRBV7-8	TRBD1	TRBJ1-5	CASSSGQGIPYQPQHF	TGTGCCAGCAGCTCGGGACAGGGGATACCTTATCAGCCCCAGCATTTT
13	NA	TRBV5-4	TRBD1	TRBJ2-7	CASWAQGDYEQYF	TGTGCCAGCTGGGCACAGGGGGATTACGAGCAGTACTTC
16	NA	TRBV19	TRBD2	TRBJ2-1	CASSIQGLVVANEQFF	TGTGCCAGTAGTATACAGGGACTAGTAGTTGCCAATGAGCAGTTCTTC
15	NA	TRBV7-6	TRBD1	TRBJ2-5	CASSLGTGGGETQYF	TGTGCCAGCAGCTTAGGGACAGGGGGTGGAGAGACCCAGTACTTC
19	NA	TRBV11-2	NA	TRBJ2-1	CASSLDHEVGTSSYNEQFF	TGTGCCAGCAGCTTAGATCACGAGGTCGGAACAAGCTCCTACAATGAGCAGTTCTTC
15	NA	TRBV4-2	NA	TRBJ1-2	CASSQEVELAGGYTF	TGTGCCAGCAGCCAAGAGGTCGAGCTGGCGGGTGGCTACACCTTC
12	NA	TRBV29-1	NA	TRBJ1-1	CSHLGQGSRAFF	TGCAGCCATCTTGGGCAGGGCTCGCGAGCTTTCTTT
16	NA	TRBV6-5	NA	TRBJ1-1	CASNYSPQTENTEAFF	TGTGCCAGCAATTACTCCCCCCAGACAGAGAACACTGAAGCTTTCTTT
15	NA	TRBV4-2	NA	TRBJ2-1	CASSPSRSSYNEQFF	TGTGCCAGCAGCCCCTCTCGTAGTTCCTACAATGAGCAGTTCTTC
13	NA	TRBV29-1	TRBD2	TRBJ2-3	CSAPNRAGGPSYF	TGCAGCGCCCCTAACCGAGCGGGAGGTCCCTCATATTTT
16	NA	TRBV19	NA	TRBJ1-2	CASSIPSGTQSYGYTF	TGTGCCAGTAGTATTCCCTCCGGGACACAAAGCTATGGCTACACCTTC
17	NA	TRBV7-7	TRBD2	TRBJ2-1	CASSLLVSGRSFNEQFF	TGTGCTAGCAGCTTACTGGTCAGCGGGAGATCTTTCAATGAGCAGTTCTTC
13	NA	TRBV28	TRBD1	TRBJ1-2	CASSLPGTVGYTF	TGTGCCAGCAGTTTACCCGGGACAGTTGGCTACACCTTC
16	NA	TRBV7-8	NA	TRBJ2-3	CASSTLADFSTDTQYF	TGTGCCAGCAGCACCTTAGCGGACTTTAGCACAGATACGCAGTATTTT
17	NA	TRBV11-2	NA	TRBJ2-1	CASSLQGAGSTYNEQFF	TGTGCCAGCAGCTTACAAGGGGCGGGATCAACCTACAATGAGCAGTTCTTC
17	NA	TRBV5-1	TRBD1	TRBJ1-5	CASSLGPGTGLGQPQHF	TGCGCCAGCAGCTTGGGTCCCGGGACAGGGCTTGGGCAGCCCCAGCATTTT
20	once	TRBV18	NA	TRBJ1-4	CASSPLARTASGSTNEKLFF	TGTGCCAGCTCACCACTGGCTAGGACAGCCTCGGGCTCAACTAATGAAAAACTGTTTTTT
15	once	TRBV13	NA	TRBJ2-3	CASSLRILRGDTQYF	TGTGCCAGCAGCTTAAGGATCCTACGGGGAGATACGCAGTATTTT
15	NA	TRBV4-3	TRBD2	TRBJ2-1	CASSLSMTSGTGQFF	TGCGCCAGCAGCCTCTCGATGACTAGCGGGACGGGGCAGTTCTTC
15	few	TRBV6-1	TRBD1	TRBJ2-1	CASSEWDRGHNEQFF	TGTGCCAGCAGTGAATGGGACAGGGGGCACAATGAGCAGTTCTTC
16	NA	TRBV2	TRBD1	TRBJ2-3	CASGGWTGPSTDTQYF	TGTGCCAGCGGGGGCTGGACAGGGCCTAGCACAGATACGCAGTATTTT